This is a list of T cell receptor beta chains from one sample in a study of cytomegalovirus exposure and HLA in healthy donors. Profiling relied on immunoSEQ multiplex PCR, and the TCRdb table lists in-frame clones only, not all of them. The data show about 190,000 clones, about three quarters seen once. The sample taken for sequencing was PBMCs. The receptors originated from a woman between 35 and 50 years old in good health and CMV-seronegative. Both conserved end residues are part of each CDR3.

j_call: TRBJ2-3; v_call: TRBV7-2; cdr3_aa: CASSLPLAGGWGTDTQYF
j_call: TRBJ2-5; v_call: TRBV29-1; cdr3_aa: CSVEETGETQYF
j_call: TRBJ2-7; v_call: TRBV27; cdr3_aa: CASSPRTPTQYF
j_call: TRBJ2-1; v_call: TRBV15; cdr3_aa: CASGLAGSGSYNEQFF
j_call: TRBJ2-2; v_call: TRBV2; cdr3_aa: CASREVAITGELFF
j_call: TRBJ2-3; v_call: TRBV20-1; cdr3_aa: CSARVRRGGYF
j_call: TRBJ1-3; v_call: TRBV6-5; cdr3_aa: CASSYSPRGPGNTIYF
j_call: TRBJ2-2; v_call: TRBV7-3; cdr3_aa: CASSLRGGSNTGELFF
j_call: TRBJ2-5; v_call: TRBV5-1; cdr3_aa: CASSWGQATQETQYF
j_call: TRBJ1-2; v_call: TRBV7-2; cdr3_aa: CASSPSVGDNNYGYTF
j_call: TRBJ1-6; v_call: TRBV5-1; cdr3_aa: CASSSTTGAGSPLHF
j_call: TRBJ2-1; v_call: TRBV11-2; cdr3_aa: CASSLNPGLDYNEQFF
j_call: TRBJ2-1; v_call: TRBV5-4; cdr3_aa: CASSLGAGGINEQFF
j_call: TRBJ2-7; v_call: TRBV7-9; cdr3_aa: CSSSLSGTGDLKQYF
j_call: TRBJ2-1; v_call: TRBV11-3; cdr3_aa: CASSLAIGRAPYNEQFF
j_call: TRBJ2-7; v_call: TRBV9; cdr3_aa: CASSVGGLAGAVEQYF
j_call: TRBJ2-1; v_call: TRBV11-3; cdr3_aa: CASSPPGAGDYNEQFF
j_call: TRBJ2-2; v_call: TRBV5-8; cdr3_aa: CASSFWTFGRDTGELFF
j_call: TRBJ2-7; v_call: TRBV9; cdr3_aa: CASSVAYSGVEQYF
j_call: TRBJ2-2; v_call: TRBV4-1; cdr3_aa: CASSQVEGAAGGELFF
j_call: TRBJ1-1; v_call: TRBV7-9; cdr3_aa: CSSSLNGQGKSFF
j_call: TRBJ2-2; v_call: TRBV5-1; cdr3_aa: CASSRWAGGENTGELFF
j_call: TRBJ1-5; v_call: TRBV5-4; cdr3_aa: CASSLAGTGGNQPQHF
j_call: TRBJ1-2; v_call: TRBV5-6; cdr3_aa: CASSLAGGSYGYTF